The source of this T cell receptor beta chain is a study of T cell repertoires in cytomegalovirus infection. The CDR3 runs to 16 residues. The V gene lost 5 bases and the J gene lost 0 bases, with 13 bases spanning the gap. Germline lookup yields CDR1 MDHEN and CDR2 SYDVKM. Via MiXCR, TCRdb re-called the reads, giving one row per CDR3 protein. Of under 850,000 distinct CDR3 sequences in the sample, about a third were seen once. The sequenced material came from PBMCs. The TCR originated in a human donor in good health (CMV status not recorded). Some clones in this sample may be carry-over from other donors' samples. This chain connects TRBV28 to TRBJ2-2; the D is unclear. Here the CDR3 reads CASSPRDTANTGELFF. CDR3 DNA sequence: TGTGCCAGCAGTCCCAGAGACACCGCGAACACCGGGGAGCTGTTTTTT.